The 2 T cell receptor beta chains below were found in one sample sequenced in a study of cytomegalovirus exposure and HLA in healthy donors. The study ran its PCR with 60 Vbeta and 13 Jbeta primers. TCRdb's table, derived via immunoSEQ multiplex PCR, lists solely in-frame clones and lacks some. The table has about 41,000 clones, roughly 80% seen once; the top ten hold 2.5% to 3%. The sequenced sample consisted of PBMCs. The receptors were gathered from a man aged 50 to 59 in good health and CMV-seronegative.

About this clone: A read error may account for a junction end that differs from germline. CDR3 in DNA: TGTTCCAGCACCCCGGCGGGACAGACCTACGAGCAGTACTTC. This gives the protein CSSTPAGQTYEQYF. The chain carries TRBV7-9 and TRBJ2-7; D may be TRBD1 (7 bases). CDR1 SEHNR and CDR2 FQNEAQ come from the germline V gene (reference sequence). This CDR3 is built from 14 residues.

The gene calls are TRBV5-1 and TRBJ2-1; possibly TRBD1 for D (6 bases). CDR1 SGHRS and CDR2 YFSETQ come from the germline V gene. Trimming took off 4 bases at V and 4 bases at J, with 15 bases between the two ends. The length of the CDR3 is 15 residues. The DNA of the CDR3 is TGCGCCAGCAGCCAAACAGGGCCCGCATACAATGAGCAGTTCTTC. This sequence encodes CASSQTGPAYNEQFF.